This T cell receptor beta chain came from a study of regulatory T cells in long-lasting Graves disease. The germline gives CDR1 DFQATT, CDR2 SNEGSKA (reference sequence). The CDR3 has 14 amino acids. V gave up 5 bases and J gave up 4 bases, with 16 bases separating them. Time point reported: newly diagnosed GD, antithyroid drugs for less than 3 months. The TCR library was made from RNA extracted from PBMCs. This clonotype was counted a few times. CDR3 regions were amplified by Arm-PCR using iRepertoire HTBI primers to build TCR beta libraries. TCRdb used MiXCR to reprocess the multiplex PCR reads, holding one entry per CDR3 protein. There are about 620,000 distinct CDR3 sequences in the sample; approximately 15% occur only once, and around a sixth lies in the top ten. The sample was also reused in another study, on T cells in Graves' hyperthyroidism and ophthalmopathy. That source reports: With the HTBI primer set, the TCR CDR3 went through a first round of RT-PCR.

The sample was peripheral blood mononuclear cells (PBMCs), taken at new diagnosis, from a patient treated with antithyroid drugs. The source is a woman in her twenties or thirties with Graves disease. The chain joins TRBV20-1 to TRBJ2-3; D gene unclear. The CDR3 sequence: CSARAPYRADTQYF. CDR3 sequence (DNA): TGCAGTGCTCGGGCCCCATACAGAGCAGATACGCAGTATTTT.